Listed below are T cell receptor beta chains from one sample, sequenced in a study of blood T cell repertoires in COVID-19. This table comes from immunoSEQ multiplex PCR, and its TCRdb copy is limited to in-frame clones, with some not included. The sample contains 200,000 to 250,000 clones, roughly 89% of which appear only once. Source material: PBMCs or T cells enriched from blood (not recorded which). Receptor source: a man between 18 and 29 years old with acute COVID-19. Both conserved end residues are part of each CDR3. Fields, in order: clone size, D gene, V gene, J gene, CDR3 protein, CDR3 DNA. The D gene is left open where the match is weak. Size is omitted from some rows. Given values are once, few, many or a class for expanded clones.

abundance: NA
d_gene: TRBD1
v_gene: TRBV27
j_gene: TRBJ1-6
CDR3aa: CASSSGTANSPLHF
CDR3nt: TGTGCCAGCAGTTCCGGGACAGCCAATTCACCCCTCCACTTT

abundance: few
d_gene: TRBD1
v_gene: TRBV24-1
j_gene: TRBJ2-1
CDR3aa: CATSDTGQEYNEQFF
CDR3nt: TGTGCCACCAGTGACACGGGACAGGAGTACAATGAGCAGTTCTTC

abundance: NA
d_gene: TRBD1
v_gene: TRBV19
j_gene: TRBJ1-2
CDR3aa: CASGDRGDGYTF
CDR3nt: TGTGCCAGTGGGGACAGGGGGGATGGCTACACCTTC

abundance: NA
d_gene: TRBD1
v_gene: TRBV30
j_gene: TRBJ1-5
CDR3aa: CAWSEGQGNQPQHF
CDR3nt: TGTGCCTGGAGTGAAGGACAGGGCAATCAGCCCCAGCATTTT

abundance: NA
d_gene: NA
v_gene: TRBV19
j_gene: TRBJ2-6
CDR3aa: CASSIGTAPGANVLTF
CDR3nt: TGTGCCAGTAGTATAGGGACAGCTCCTGGGGCCAACGTCCTGACTTTC

abundance: NA
d_gene: NA
v_gene: TRBV24-1
j_gene: TRBJ2-2
CDR3aa: CATSVPDSVAGELFF
CDR3nt: TGTGCCACCAGTGTTCCGGACTCGGTCGCCGGGGAGCTGTTTTTT

abundance: NA
d_gene: NA
v_gene: TRBV28
j_gene: TRBJ1-5
CDR3aa: CASREDSLNQPQHF
CDR3nt: TGTGCCAGCAGGGAAGACAGTTTAAATCAGCCCCAGCATTTT

abundance: once
d_gene: TRBD2
v_gene: TRBV30
j_gene: TRBJ2-1
CDR3aa: CAWSVWTSGYNEQFF
CDR3nt: TGTGCCTGGAGTGTTTGGACTAGCGGGTACAATGAGCAGTTCTTC

abundance: few
d_gene: TRBD2
v_gene: TRBV29-1
j_gene: TRBJ2-3
CDR3aa: CSILRGNTDTQYF
CDR3nt: TGCAGTATTTTGCGGGGGAACACAGATACGCAGTATTTT

abundance: NA
d_gene: NA
v_gene: TRBV3-1/TRBV3-2
j_gene: TRBJ1-5
CDR3aa: CASSQDMAGYQPQHF
CDR3nt: TGTGCCAGCAGCCAAGATATGGCAGGCTATCAGCCCCAGCATTTT

abundance: once
d_gene: NA
v_gene: TRBV18
j_gene: TRBJ2-7
CDR3aa: CASSSSSGDVPSYEQYF
CDR3nt: TGTGCCAGCTCATCCTCCTCAGGGGATGTTCCGTCCTACGAGCAGTACTTC

abundance: NA
d_gene: NA
v_gene: TRBV4-1
j_gene: TRBJ2-4
CDR3aa: CASSLAAIGMAKNIQYF
CDR3nt: TGCGCCAGCAGCCTCGCCGCGATCGGTATGGCCAAAAACATTCAGTACTTC

abundance: once
d_gene: TRBD2
v_gene: TRBV13
j_gene: TRBJ2-2
CDR3aa: CASSPSGDTGELFF
CDR3nt: TGTGCCAGCAGCCCTAGCGGGGACACCGGGGAGCTGTTTTTT

abundance: NA
d_gene: NA
v_gene: TRBV3-1/TRBV3-2
j_gene: TRBJ1-4
CDR3aa: CASSQDRGRGEKLFF
CDR3nt: TGTGCCAGCAGCCAAGATCGGGGCAGGGGCGAAAAACTGTTTTTT

abundance: few
d_gene: NA
v_gene: TRBV7-8
j_gene: TRBJ1-1
CDR3aa: CASSLARVLNTEAFF
CDR3nt: TGTGCCAGCAGCTTAGCCAGGGTGTTGAACACTGAAGCTTTCTTT

abundance: NA
d_gene: TRBD2
v_gene: TRBV7-8
j_gene: TRBJ2-1
CDR3aa: CASSSGTSGIADEQFF
CDR3nt: TGTGCCAGCAGCTCCGGGACTAGCGGGATAGCCGATGAGCAGTTCTTC

abundance: NA
d_gene: NA
v_gene: TRBV19
j_gene: TRBJ1-1
CDR3aa: CASIRTGNTEAFF
CDR3nt: TGTGCCAGTATCCGTACAGGGAACACTGAAGCTTTCTTT

abundance: NA
d_gene: NA
v_gene: TRBV27
j_gene: TRBJ2-1
CDR3aa: CASSSSSPRSYNEQFF
CDR3nt: TGTGCCAGCAGTTCCTCCTCCCCGAGGTCCTACAATGAGCAGTTCTTC

abundance: NA
d_gene: TRBD1
v_gene: TRBV24-1
j_gene: TRBJ1-1
CDR3aa: CATPWTGGSTEAFF
CDR3nt: TGTGCCACCCCCTGGACAGGGGGATCCACTGAAGCTTTCTTT

abundance: NA
d_gene: TRBD1
v_gene: TRBV5-4
j_gene: TRBJ1-2
CDR3aa: CASSLEQGAYGYTF
CDR3nt: TGTGCCAGCAGCTTGGAACAGGGGGCCTATGGCTACACCTTC